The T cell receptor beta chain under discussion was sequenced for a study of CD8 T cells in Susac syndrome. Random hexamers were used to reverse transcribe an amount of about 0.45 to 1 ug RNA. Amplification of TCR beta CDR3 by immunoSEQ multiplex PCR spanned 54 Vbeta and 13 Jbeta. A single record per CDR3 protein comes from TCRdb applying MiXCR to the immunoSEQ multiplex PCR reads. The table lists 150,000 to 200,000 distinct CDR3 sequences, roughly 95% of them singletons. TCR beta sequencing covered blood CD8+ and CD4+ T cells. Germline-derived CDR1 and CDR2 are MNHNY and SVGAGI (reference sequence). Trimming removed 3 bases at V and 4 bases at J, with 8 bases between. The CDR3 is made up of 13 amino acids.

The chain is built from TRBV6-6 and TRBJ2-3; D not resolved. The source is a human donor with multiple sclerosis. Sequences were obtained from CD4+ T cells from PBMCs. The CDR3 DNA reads TGTGCCAGCAGTTATGGGGTCCCAGATACGCAGTATTTT. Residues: CASSYGVPDTQYF.